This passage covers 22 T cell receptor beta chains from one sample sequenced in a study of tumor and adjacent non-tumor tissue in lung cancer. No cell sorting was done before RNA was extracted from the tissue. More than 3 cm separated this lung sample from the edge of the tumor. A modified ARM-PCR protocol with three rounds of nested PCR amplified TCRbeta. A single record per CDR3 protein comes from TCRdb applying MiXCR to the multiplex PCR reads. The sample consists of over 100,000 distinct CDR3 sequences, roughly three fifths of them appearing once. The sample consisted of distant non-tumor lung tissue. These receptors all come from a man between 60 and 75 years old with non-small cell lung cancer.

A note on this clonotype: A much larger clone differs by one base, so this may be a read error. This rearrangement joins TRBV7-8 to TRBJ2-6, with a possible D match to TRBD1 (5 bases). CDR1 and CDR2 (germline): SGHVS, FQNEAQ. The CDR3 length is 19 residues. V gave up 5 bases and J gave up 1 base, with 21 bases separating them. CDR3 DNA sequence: TGTGCCAGCAGCCCCAGGGCCAACCTGGAGTTGTCTGGGGCCAACGTCCTGACTTTC. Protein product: CASSPRANLELSGANVLTF.

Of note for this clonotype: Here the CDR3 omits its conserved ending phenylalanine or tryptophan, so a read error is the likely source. The CDR3 nucleotides are TGTGCCAGCAGTACAACCTACGAGCAGTACCTC. Its translation: CASSTTYEQYL. The chain carries TRBV12-3 or TRBV12-4 and TRBJ2-7; D gene uncertain. The CDR3 is 11 residues long. Trimming removed 5 bases at V and 2 bases at J, with 4 bases between.

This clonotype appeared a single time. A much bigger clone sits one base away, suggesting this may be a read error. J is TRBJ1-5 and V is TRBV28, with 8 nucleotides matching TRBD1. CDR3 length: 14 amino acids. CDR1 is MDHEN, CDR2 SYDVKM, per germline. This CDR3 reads CASSIWTGNQPQHF. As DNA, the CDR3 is TGTGCCAGCAGTATATGGACAGGGAACCAGCCCCAGCATTTT.

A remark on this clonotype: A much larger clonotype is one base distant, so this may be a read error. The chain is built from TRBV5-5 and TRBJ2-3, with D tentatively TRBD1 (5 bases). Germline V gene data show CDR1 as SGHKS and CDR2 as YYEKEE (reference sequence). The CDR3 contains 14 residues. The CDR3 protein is CASSLTVITGTQYF. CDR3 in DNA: TGTGCCAGCAGCTTAACAGTGATCACAGGTACGCAGTATTTT.

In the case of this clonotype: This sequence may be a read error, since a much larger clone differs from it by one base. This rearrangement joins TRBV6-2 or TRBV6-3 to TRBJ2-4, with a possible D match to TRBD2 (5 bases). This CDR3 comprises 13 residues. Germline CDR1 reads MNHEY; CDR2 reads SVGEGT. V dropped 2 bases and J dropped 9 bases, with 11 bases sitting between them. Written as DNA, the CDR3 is TGTGCCAGCAGTTACGAGGGATTGAGCATTCAGTACTTC. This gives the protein CASSYEGLSIQYF.

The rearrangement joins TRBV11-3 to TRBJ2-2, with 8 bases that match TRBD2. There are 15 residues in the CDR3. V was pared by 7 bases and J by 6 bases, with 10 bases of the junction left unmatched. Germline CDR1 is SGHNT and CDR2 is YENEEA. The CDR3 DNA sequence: TGTGCCAGCAATCCGCGACTAGCGATCGCCGGGGAGCTGTTTTTT. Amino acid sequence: CASNPRLAIAGELFF.

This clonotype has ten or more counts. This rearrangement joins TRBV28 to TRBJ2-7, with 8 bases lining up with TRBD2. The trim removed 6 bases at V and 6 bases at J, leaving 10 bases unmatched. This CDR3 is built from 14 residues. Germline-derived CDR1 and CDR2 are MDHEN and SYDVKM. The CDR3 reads CASSSLAGMSEQYF. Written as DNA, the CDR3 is TGTGCCAGCAGCTCGCTAGCGGGTATGAGCGAGCAGTACTTC. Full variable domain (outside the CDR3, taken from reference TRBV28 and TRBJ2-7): DVKVTQSSRYLVKRTGEKVFLECVQDMDHENMFWYRQDPGLGLRLIYFSYDVKMKEKGDIPEGYSVSREKKERFSLILESASTNQTSMYLCASSSLAGMSEQYFGPGTRLTVT.

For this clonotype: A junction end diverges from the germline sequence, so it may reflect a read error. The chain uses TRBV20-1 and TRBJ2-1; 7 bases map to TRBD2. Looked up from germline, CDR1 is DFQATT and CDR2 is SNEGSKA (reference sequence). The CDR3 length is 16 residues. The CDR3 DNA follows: TGCAGAGCTAGGGATCCCCTGGCGGGGGTTTACAATGAGCAGTTCTTC. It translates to CRARDPLAGVYNEQFF.

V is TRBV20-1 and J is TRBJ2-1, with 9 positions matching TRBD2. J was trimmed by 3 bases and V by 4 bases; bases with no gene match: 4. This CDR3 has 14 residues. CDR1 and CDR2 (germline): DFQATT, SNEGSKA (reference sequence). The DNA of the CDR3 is TGCAGTGCTATTAGCGGGAGTAACTACAATGAGCAGTTCTTC. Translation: CSAISGSNYNEQFF.

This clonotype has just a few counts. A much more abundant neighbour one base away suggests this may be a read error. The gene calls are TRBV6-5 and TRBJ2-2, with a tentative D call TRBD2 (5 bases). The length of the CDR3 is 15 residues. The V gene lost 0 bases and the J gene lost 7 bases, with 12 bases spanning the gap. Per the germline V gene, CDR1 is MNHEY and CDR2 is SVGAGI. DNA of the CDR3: TGTGCCAGCAGTTACTCACCGGGGATAGACGGGGAGCTGTTTTTT. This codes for CASSYSPGIDGELFF.

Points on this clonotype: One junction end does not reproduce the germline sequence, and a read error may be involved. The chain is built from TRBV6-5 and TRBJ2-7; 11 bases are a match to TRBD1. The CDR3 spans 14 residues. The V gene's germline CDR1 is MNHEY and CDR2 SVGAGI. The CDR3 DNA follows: TGTGCCAGCAGTTACAGGACAGGGGGCAACGAACAGTACTTC. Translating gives CASSYRTGGNEQYF.

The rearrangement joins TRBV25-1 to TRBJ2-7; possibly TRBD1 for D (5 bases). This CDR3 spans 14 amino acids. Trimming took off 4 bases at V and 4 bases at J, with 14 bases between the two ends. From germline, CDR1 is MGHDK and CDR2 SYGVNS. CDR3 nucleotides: TGTGCCAGCAGTGGGCAGGGAAGGGTATACGAGCAGTACTTC. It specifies CASSGQGRVYEQYF.

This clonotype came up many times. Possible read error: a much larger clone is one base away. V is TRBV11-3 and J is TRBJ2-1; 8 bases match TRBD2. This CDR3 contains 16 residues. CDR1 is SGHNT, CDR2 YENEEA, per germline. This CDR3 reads CASSFSTGGTYNERFF. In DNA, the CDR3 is TGTGCCAGCAGTTTTTCGACGGGGGGGACCTACAATGAGCGGTTCTTC.

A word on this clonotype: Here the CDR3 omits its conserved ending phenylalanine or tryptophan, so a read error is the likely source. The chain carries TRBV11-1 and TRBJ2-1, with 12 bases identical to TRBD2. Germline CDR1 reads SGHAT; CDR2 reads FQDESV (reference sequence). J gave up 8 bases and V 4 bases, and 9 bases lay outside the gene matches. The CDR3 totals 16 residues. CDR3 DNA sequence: TGTGCCAGCAGCTCATACTCTAGCGGGAGGGCCGATGAGCAGTTCCTT. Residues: CASSSYSSGRADEQFL.

As DNA, the CDR3 is TGTGCCAGCAGCCGGGACCCGCCGAGCACTGAAGCTTTCTTT. This gives the protein CASSRDPPSTEAFF. The chain is built from TRBV7-9 and TRBJ1-1, with D possibly TRBD1 on 5 matching bases. CDR3 length equals 14 residues. Trimming cost V 5 bases and J 4 bases, with 14 bases left between them. The germline CDR1 and CDR2 sequences are SEHNR and FQNEAQ (reference sequence).

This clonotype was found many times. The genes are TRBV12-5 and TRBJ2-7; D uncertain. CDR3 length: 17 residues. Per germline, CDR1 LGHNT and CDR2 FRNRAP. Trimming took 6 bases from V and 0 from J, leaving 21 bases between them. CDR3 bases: TGTGCTAGTGGCCAGGCATTGGGGTCTCCTAGCTCCTACGAGCAGTACTTC. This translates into CASGQALGSPSSYEQYF.

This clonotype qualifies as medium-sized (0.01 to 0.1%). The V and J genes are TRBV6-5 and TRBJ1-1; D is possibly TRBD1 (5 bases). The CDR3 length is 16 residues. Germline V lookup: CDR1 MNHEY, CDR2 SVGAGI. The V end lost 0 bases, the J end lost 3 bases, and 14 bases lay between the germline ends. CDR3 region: CASSYSVARADTEAFF. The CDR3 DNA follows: TGTGCCAGCAGTTACTCGGTTGCCAGGGCAGACACTGAAGCTTTCTTT.

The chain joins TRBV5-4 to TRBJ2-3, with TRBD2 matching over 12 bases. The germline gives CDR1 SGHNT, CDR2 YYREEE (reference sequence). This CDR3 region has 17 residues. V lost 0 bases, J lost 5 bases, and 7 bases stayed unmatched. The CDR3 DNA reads TGTGCCAGCAGCTTGGACTCTAGCGGGGGGGCCGGAGATACGCAGTATTTT. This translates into CASSLDSSGGAGDTQYF.

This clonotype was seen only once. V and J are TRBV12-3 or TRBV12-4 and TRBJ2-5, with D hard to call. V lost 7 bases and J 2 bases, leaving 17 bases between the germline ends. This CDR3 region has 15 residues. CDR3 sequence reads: CASNINGSLQETQYF. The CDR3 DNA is TGTGCCAGCAATATTAATGGCTCCCTACAAGAGACCCAGTACTTC.

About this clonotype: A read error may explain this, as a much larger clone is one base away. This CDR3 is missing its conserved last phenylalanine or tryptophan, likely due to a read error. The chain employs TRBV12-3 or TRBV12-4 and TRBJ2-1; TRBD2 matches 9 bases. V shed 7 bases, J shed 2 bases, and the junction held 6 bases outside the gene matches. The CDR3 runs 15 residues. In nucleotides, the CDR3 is TGTGCCAGCACCTGGGCGGGGGGGCCCTACAATGAGCAGTTCCTC. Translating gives CASTWAGGPYNEQFL.

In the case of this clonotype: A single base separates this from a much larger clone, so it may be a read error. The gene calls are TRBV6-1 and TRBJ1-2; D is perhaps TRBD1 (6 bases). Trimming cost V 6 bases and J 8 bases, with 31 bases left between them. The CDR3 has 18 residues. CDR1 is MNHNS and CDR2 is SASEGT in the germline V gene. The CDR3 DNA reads TGTGCCAGCAGCGACAACGCCCTCGGGGGGCTCGCCGGTTGGGGCTACACCTTC. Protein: CASSDNALGGLAGWGYTF.

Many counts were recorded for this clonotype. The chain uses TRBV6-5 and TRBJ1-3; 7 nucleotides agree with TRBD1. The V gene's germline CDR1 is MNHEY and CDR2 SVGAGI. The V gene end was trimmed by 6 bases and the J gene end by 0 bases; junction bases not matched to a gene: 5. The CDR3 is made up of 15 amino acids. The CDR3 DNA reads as TGTGCCAGCAGGCCCGGGGACAGCTCTGGAAACACCATATATTTT. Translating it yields CASRPGDSSGNTIYF.